Below are 13 T cell receptor beta chains sequenced from a single sample in a study of blood T cell repertoires in COVID-19. Data came from immunoSEQ multiplex PCR; TCRdb stores just in-frame clones and leaves some out. The sample contains over 600,000 clones, around 89% of which appear only once. Specimen: peripheral blood. The receptor source for this set is a woman aged 18-29 years with acute or convalescent COVID-19.

This chain links TRBV4-2 with TRBJ1-1; 8 bases are a match to TRBD1. The CDR3 contains 17 residues. V gave up 5 bases and J gave up 4 bases; unmatched junction bases: 15. Germline V CDR1 and CDR2: LGHNA, YNFKEQ. The CDR3 loop is CASSYPRTGWGVTEAFF. The CDR3 DNA reads as TGTGCCAGCAGCTACCCCCGGACAGGGTGGGGAGTCACTGAAGCTTTCTTT.

The chain employs TRBV4-3 and TRBJ2-3; TRBD1 matches 9 bases. The length of the CDR3 is 17 residues. Germline CDR1 reads LGHNA; CDR2 reads YSLEER. With V trimmed by 1 base and J by 2 bases, 7 bases remained unmatched. The CDR3 DNA is TGCGCCAGCAGCCAAGCTTTGACAGGGGGAACCACAGATACGCAGTATTTT. Translated: CASSQALTGGTTDTQYF.

The chain uses TRBV7-3 and TRBJ2-3; the D is unclear. The V end was cut by 0 bases, the J end by 1 base, with 8 bases between. The germline gives CDR1 SGHTA, CDR2 FQGTGA. The CDR3 has 15 residues. CDR3 bases: TGTGCCAGCAGCTTAACTAGTGTTGGCACAGATACGCAGTATTTT. Translated: CASSLTSVGTDTQYF.

This clone occurred a few times. V gene TRBV23-1 combines with J gene TRBJ1-5, with D possibly matching TRBD1 (6 bases). TRBV23-1 is an ORF for which the function is uncertain. V shed 4 bases and J shed 0 bases, with 13 bases lying between them. The CDR3 has 16 residues. This CDR3 reads CASSPEGGDSNQPQHF. In DNA form, the CDR3 reads TGCGCCAGCAGTCCGGAGGGGGGGGATAGCAATCAGCCCCAGCATTTT.

On this clone itself: Other DNA sequences in this sample translate to the same CDR3. The V call is TRBV9, the J call TRBJ2-7; no definite D call. The CDR3 is 14 residues long. Deletions cut 4 bases from V and 2 bases from J, with 13 bases between. CDR1 SGDLS and CDR2 YYNGEE come from the germline V gene. The CDR3 region is CASSPREVPYEQYF. DNA of the CDR3: TGTGCCAGCAGCCCACGCGAGGTCCCCTACGAGCAGTACTTC.

This sequence joins TRBV2 and TRBJ1-1, with 8 nucleotides matching TRBD1. Germline CDR1 is SNHLY and CDR2 is FYNNEI. The V segment lost 4 bases and the J segment 0 bases; nucleotides outside the gene matches: 10. The length of the CDR3 is 17 residues. CDR3 sequence reads: CASSGSRDRSMNTEAFF. The CDR3 DNA sequence: TGTGCCAGCAGTGGGAGTCGGGACAGGAGTATGAACACTGAAGCTTTCTTT.

The chain combines TRBV9 with TRBJ1-2, with 9 bases that match TRBD1. CDR3 length equals 16 residues. With 1 base clipped from V and 4 bases from J, the junction kept 8 bases outside the gene matches. Germline V gives CDR1 SGDLS, CDR2 YYNGEE. CDR3 amino acids: CASSVYPTGGGYGYTF. The CDR3 DNA reads TGTGCCAGCAGCGTATATCCTACAGGGGGCGGCTATGGCTACACCTTC. Combining the CDR3 with reference TRBV9 and TRBJ1-2 gives the whole variable domain DSGVTQTPKHLITATGQRVTLRCSPRSGDLSVYWYQQSLDQGLQFLIQYYNGEERAKGNILERFSAQQFPDLHSELNLSSLELGDSALYFCASSVYPTGGGYGYTFGSGTRLTVV.

A few counts support this clone. The gene calls are TRBV10-3 and TRBJ1-2; the match to TRBD1 covers 8 bases. The CDR3 runs 17 residues. Trimming removed 6 bases from V and 4 bases from J; junction bases left unmatched: 16. Germline assignment: CDR1 ENHRY and CDR2 SYGVKD. The DNA for the CDR3 is TGTGCCATCAGCTCTGGGACAGGAACGCTCCCTGTCTATGGCTACACCTTC. It is translated as CAISSGTGTLPVYGYTF.

The V and J genes are TRBV12-3 or TRBV12-4 and TRBJ1-2; 8 nucleotides match TRBD1. The J segment lost 8 bases and the V segment lost 6 bases, leaving 8 bases of the junction unmatched. This CDR3 is 13 amino acids long. The CDR3 loop is CASSNTGGLGYTF. In DNA form, the CDR3 reads TGTGCCAGCAGCAATACAGGGGGGTTAGGCTACACCTTC.

J is TRBJ2-3 and V is TRBV3-1 (or the pseudogene TRBV3-2); 9 bases fit TRBD2. The CDR3 length is 16 residues. Unmatched junction bases numbered 6, after V lost 3 bases and J lost 2 bases. CDR1 and CDR2 (germline): LGHDT, YNNKEL (reference sequence). This CDR3 reads CASSHPPGLATDTQYF. CDR3 sequence (DNA): TGTGCCAGCAGCCACCCCCCGGGACTAGCCACAGATACGCAGTATTTT.

The CDR3, as DNA: TGTGCCAGCAGCGTAGTCAGGTCAGGCTATGGCTACACCTTC. This sequence encodes CASSVVRSGYGYTF. The genes are TRBV9 and TRBJ1-2; D gene unclear. The V end lost 0 bases, the J end lost 4 bases, and 10 bases lay between the germline ends. CDR3 length equals 14 residues. The V gene's germline CDR1 is SGDLS and CDR2 YYNGEE.

The chain employs TRBV6-2 or TRBV6-3 and TRBJ2-1; 12 bases align to TRBD2. Germline CDR1 MNHEY, CDR2 SVGEGT. Trimming removed 2 bases from V and 10 bases from J; junction bases left unmatched: 12. This CDR3 comprises 17 residues. The CDR3 bases are TGTGCCAGCAGTTACGGCGGCCCTAGCGGGGGGGCGGGAGAGCAGTTCTTC. Protein: CASSYGGPSGGAGEQFF.

The V call is TRBV28, the J call TRBJ1-2; 8 bases align to TRBD1. This CDR3 spans 13 amino acids. Germline V CDR1 and CDR2: MDHEN, SYDVKM. The V and J ends lost 10 bases and 7 bases, in that order; junction bases with no gene match: 11. In DNA, the CDR3 is TGTGCCACCAGACAGGGGCAGGGCCGTGGCTACACCTTC. Translating it yields CATRQGQGRGYTF.